Shown below are 26 T cell receptor beta chains from a single sample sequenced in a study of blood T cell repertoires in COVID-19. Only in-frame clones appear in the TCRdb table, and some are missing; sequencing was by immunoSEQ multiplex PCR. The profile shows more than 45,000 clones, around 86% of them singletons. Source material: peripheral blood. These receptors were collected from a man aged 55 to 69 with active or convalescent COVID-19.

The chain combines TRBV7-2 with TRBJ1-4; D is ambiguous. Germline-derived CDR1 and CDR2 are SGHTA and FQGNSA. CDR3 size: 15 residues. The V gene lost 6 bases and the J gene lost 8 bases, with 19 bases spanning the gap. The CDR3 DNA follows: TGTGCCAGCAGTTCGTACCCGGGTGTCGAGGAAAAACTGTTTTTT. Translated, it gives CASSSYPGVEEKLFF.

The rearrangement joins TRBV3-1 (or the pseudogene TRBV3-2) to TRBJ1-2; 8 bases align to TRBD1. V was pared by 0 bases and J by 13 bases, with 7 bases of the junction left unmatched. The CDR3 consists of 13 residues. Germline-derived CDR1 and CDR2 are LGHDT and YNNKEL (reference sequence). The CDR3 is CASSQDTGGPLTF. CDR3 nucleotide sequence: TGTGCCAGCAGCCAAGACACAGGGGGACCCCTCACCTTC.

The chain combines TRBV20-1 with TRBJ1-2, with D perhaps TRBD1 (5 bases). CDR3 length: 16 residues. Germline assignment: CDR1 DFQATT and CDR2 SNEGSKA (reference sequence). V was shortened by 3 bases and J by 0 bases, with 17 bases between the two germline ends. CDR3 DNA: TGCAGTGCTAGTCGCAGGGCGGGGATATCTAACTATGGCTACACCTTC. It encodes CSASRRAGISNYGYTF.

The chain has TRBV28 and TRBJ2-7; TRBD1 agrees at 9 bases. This CDR3 spans 13 amino acids. V was clipped by 8 bases and J by 5 bases; unmatched bases: 7. Per the germline V gene, CDR1 is MDHEN and CDR2 is SYDVKM. The CDR3 is CASGDRVSDEQYF. In DNA form, the CDR3 reads TGTGCCAGCGGGGACAGGGTCTCTGACGAGCAGTACTTC. The whole variable domain, filled in from reference TRBV28 and TRBJ2-7, reads DVKVTQSSRYLVKRTGEKVFLECVQDMDHENMFWYRQDPGLGLRLIYFSYDVKMKEKGDIPEGYSVSREKKERFSLILESASTNQTSMYLCASGDRVSDEQYFGPGTRLTVT.

In this sample, this clone turned up once. V and J are TRBV6-5 and TRBJ2-7; D is possibly TRBD1 (6 bases). The CDR3 runs 13 residues. Germline loops: CDR1 MNHEY, CDR2 SVGAGI. The germline V and J ends were trimmed by 4 bases and 6 bases, with 13 bases remaining between them. DNA of the CDR3: TGTGCCAGCAGTTTTGGGGGCGAGAGCGAGCAGTACTTC. It specifies CASSFGGESEQYF.

CDR3 DNA: TGCGCCAGCAGCCTAGGGGGCGTGGGGTATAATTCACCCCTCCACTTT. Translation gives CASSLGGVGYNSPLHF. V and J are TRBV4-1 and TRBJ1-6; 7 bases are a match to TRBD1. Trimming cost V 4 bases and J 4 bases; bases outside gene matches: 7. From germline, CDR1 is MGHRA and CDR2 YSYEKL. CDR3 length equals 16 residues.

The chain uses TRBV7-9 and TRBJ2-2; TRBD1 might be the D (6 bases). Germline V gives CDR1 SEHNR, CDR2 FQNEAQ (reference sequence). V was shortened by 5 bases and J by 2 bases, with 12 bases between the two germline ends. This CDR3 has 15 amino acids. The CDR3 sequence is CASSPQGGNTGELFF. The DNA for the CDR3 is TGTGCCAGCAGCCCACAGGGCGGCAACACCGGGGAGCTGTTTTTT.

The chain uses TRBV6-5 and TRBJ1-5; 7 bases are shared with TRBD1. The V and J ends lost 10 bases and 3 bases, in that order; junction bases with no gene match: 3. CDR3 size: 12 residues. Germline V gene sequence: CDR1 MNHEY, CDR2 SVGAGI. CDR3: CAIQGPNQPQHF. CDR3 bases: TGTGCCATACAGGGGCCCAATCAGCCCCAGCATTTT.

The chain has TRBV3-1 (or the pseudogene TRBV3-2) and TRBJ1-3, with D perhaps TRBD1 (5 bases). Trimming removed 0 bases at V and 2 bases at J, with 17 bases between. The CDR3 contains 18 residues. CDR1 and CDR2 (germline): LGHDT, YNNKEL (reference sequence). The CDR3 region is CASSQEAIPTEAGNTIYF. In DNA form, the CDR3 reads TGTGCCAGCAGCCAAGAGGCTATCCCGACAGAAGCTGGAAACACCATATATTTT.

The V gene is TRBV19, the J gene TRBJ2-3; 8 bases agree with TRBD1. Trimming at V came to 10 bases and at J to 4 bases, leaving 7 bases not matched to a gene. Germline V gives CDR1 LNHDA, CDR2 SQIVND (reference sequence). The CDR3 length is 13 residues. The CDR3, as DNA: TGTGCCATTCGGGACAGGTGGGCAGATACGCAGTATTTT. This encodes CAIRDRWADTQYF.

The V call is TRBV18, the J call TRBJ2-1, with 8 bases lining up with TRBD1. CDR3 length equals 14 residues. J gave up 2 bases and V 5 bases, and 2 bases lay outside the gene matches. Germline V gives CDR1 KGHSH, CDR2 LQKENI. The CDR3 DNA sequence: TGTGCCAGCTCATCACAGGGGGCCTACAATGAGCAGTTCTTC. Amino acid sequence: CASSSQGAYNEQFF.

The J gene is TRBJ2-3, the V gene TRBV18; D unresolved. V lost 6 bases and J lost 1, with 17 bases in between. CDR1 and CDR2 from the germline V gene are KGHSH and LQKENI. The CDR3 runs to 16 residues. In DNA form, the CDR3 reads TGTGCCAGCTCGCCTGCGGCGGTATCGGGCACAGATACGCAGTATTTT. Translating gives CASSPAAVSGTDTQYF. The full variable domain, completed using reference TRBV18 and TRBJ2-3, is NAGVMQNPRHLVRRRGQEARLRCSPMKGHSHVYWYRQLPEEGLKFMVYLQKENIIDESGMPKERFSAEFPKEGPSILRIQQVVRGDSAAYFCASSPAAVSGTDTQYFGPGTRLTVL.

The J gene is TRBJ2-3, the V gene TRBV7-9; TRBD1 matches 7 bases. V was clipped by 5 bases and J by 2 bases; unmatched bases: 7. The CDR3 spans 15 residues. CDR1 is SEHNR and CDR2 is FQNEAQ in the germline V gene (reference sequence). The CDR3 protein is CASSAVGTVTDTQYF. The CDR3 DNA reads as TGTGCCAGCAGCGCAGTGGGGACAGTCACAGATACGCAGTATTTT.

The chain uses TRBV6-5 and TRBJ2-7; D gene uncertain. Germline V gene lookup returns CDR1 MNHEY and CDR2 SVGAGI. With 6 bases removed from V and 4 bases from J, the gap between germline ends came to 10 bases. This CDR3 is built from 12 residues. The CDR3 coding sequence is TGTGCCAGCAGCCGCACTAAATACGAGCAGTACTTC. Translation: CASSRTKYEQYF.

The gene calls are TRBV28 and TRBJ1-2; perhaps TRBD1 as D (6 bases). This CDR3 has 13 amino acids. Germline V gives CDR1 MDHEN, CDR2 SYDVKM. Trimming cost V 4 bases and J 3 bases, with 9 bases left between them. CDR3 protein: CASSSQGDYGYTF. The CDR3, as DNA: TGTGCCAGCAGTTCACAGGGAGACTATGGCTACACCTTC.

The chain couples TRBV6-5 to TRBJ2-7, with 7 bases lining up with TRBD2. V lost 4 bases and J lost 5; bases outside the gene matches: 2. The length of the CDR3 is 12 residues. Germline V gives CDR1 MNHEY, CDR2 SVGAGI. CDR3 in DNA: TGTGCCAGCAGTTCTACTAGCGACGAGCAGTACTTC. It codes for CASSSTSDEQYF.

The V call is TRBV30, the J call TRBJ1-3; the match to TRBD1 covers 7 bases. The trim removed 1 base at V and 3 bases at J, leaving 3 bases unmatched. This CDR3 spans 14 amino acids. CDR1 GTSNPN and CDR2 SVGIG come from the germline V gene (reference sequence). Written as DNA, the CDR3 is TGTGCCTGGAGTGGAGGGACAGATGGAAACACCATATATTTT. Translating gives CAWSGGTDGNTIYF.

The chain carries TRBV3-1 (or the pseudogene TRBV3-2) and TRBJ2-7, with D tentatively TRBD2 (5 bases). CDR1 LGHDT and CDR2 YNNKEL come from the germline V gene (reference sequence). The length of the CDR3 is 12 residues. Trimming cost V 7 bases and J 5 bases, with 12 bases left between them. As DNA, the CDR3 is TGTGCCAGCAACGCGGACTCAGACGAGCAGTACTTC. This codes for CASNADSDEQYF.

This sequence joins TRBV30 and TRBJ1-6; tentatively, D is TRBD1 (5 bases). The CDR3 is made up of 13 amino acids. CDR1 is GTSNPN, CDR2 SVGIG, per germline (reference sequence). V lost 5 bases and J lost 6, with 11 bases in between. This CDR3 is CAWRGVTNSPLHF. The CDR3 DNA reads TGTGCCTGGCGGGGGGTGACTAATTCACCCCTCCACTTT.

V and J are TRBV9 and TRBJ1-2; D may be TRBD1 (5 bases). Trimming took off 3 bases at V and 7 bases at J, with 13 bases between the two ends. Germline CDR1 reads SGDLS; CDR2 reads YYNGEE. The CDR3 contains 13 residues. The CDR3 protein is CASSENPGLGYTF. The CDR3 bases are TGTGCCAGCAGCGAAAATCCGGGACTTGGCTACACCTTC.

V is TRBV18 and J is TRBJ2-1, with a weak D call TRBD1 (6 bases). The CDR3 totals 12 residues. Germline lookup yields CDR1 KGHSH and CDR2 LQKENI. Trimming removed 5 bases at V and 6 bases at J, with 8 bases between. CDR3 sequence (DNA): TGTGCCAGCTCATCGGACAGCAATGAGCAGTTCTTC. This codes for CASSSDSNEQFF.

The V call is TRBV28, the J call TRBJ1-5; 9 bases line up with TRBD1. There are 16 residues in the CDR3. Germline V gives CDR1 MDHEN, CDR2 SYDVKM. The V and J ends lost 5 bases and 5 bases, in that order; junction bases with no gene match: 10. The CDR3 is CASSPERTGGHQPQHF. The CDR3 DNA reads as TGTGCCAGCAGTCCAGAGAGAACAGGGGGCCATCAGCCCCAGCATTTT.

This chain uses TRBV4-1 with TRBJ2-7, with TRBD1 as a possible D gene (5 bases). The V end was cut by 0 bases, the J end by 2 bases, with 20 bases between. Germline V gene sequence: CDR1 MGHRA, CDR2 YSYEKL. The CDR3 spans 18 residues. The CDR3 here is CASSQEPATARIAYEQYF. The CDR3 DNA is TGCGCCAGCAGCCAAGAACCTGCGACAGCGCGTATCGCCTACGAGCAGTACTTC.

This chain's CDR3 is CASSLQGSSYNSPLHF. CDR3 nucleotides: TGTGCCAGCAGTTTACAGGGAAGCTCCTATAATTCACCCCTCCACTTT. This rearrangement joins TRBV11-2 to TRBJ1-6; tentative D call: TRBD1 (6 bases). The CDR3 runs 16 residues. The germline V gene has CDR1 SGHAT and CDR2 FQNNGV. Trimming pared 6 bases from V and 0 bases from J, leaving 12 bases between.

The V and J genes are TRBV7-3 and TRBJ2-1, with TRBD2 identical over 12 bases. Germline lookup yields CDR1 SGHTA and CDR2 FQGTGA. V trimming: 6 bases; J trimming: 4 bases; junction bases outside the gene matches: 4. This CDR3 is built from 15 residues. The chain's CDR3 is CASRSLAGGYNEQFF. Written as DNA, the CDR3 is TGTGCCAGCAGGTCACTAGCGGGGGGTTACAATGAGCAGTTCTTC.

The chain is built from TRBV13 and TRBJ1-3; the match to TRBD1 covers 7 bases. The V and J ends lost 3 bases and 5 bases, in that order; junction bases with no gene match: 4. CDR1 is PRHDT and CDR2 is FYEKMQ in the germline V gene (reference sequence). This CDR3 is built from 14 residues. The CDR3 DNA reads as TGTGCCAGCAGCTTCCGGGACAGCCGAAACACCATATATTTT. Encoded protein: CASSFRDSRNTIYF.